This T cell receptor (beta chain) was sequenced for a study of T cell responses to AZD1222 COVID-19 vaccine. Findings and limits, study-wide: Donor demographics were predominantly white British with a female majority; clonal diversity may be underestimated. Elevations in Spike-specific TCR breadth and depth followed administration of two AZD1222 doses. The peak T cell response came first, and repertoires were sampled only after it.

The data were produced by immunoSEQ multiplex PCR, yet TCRdb's version contains in-frame clones alone and is incomplete. The table has about 150,000 clones, approximately 90% seen once; the top ten hold approximately 4%. A note on this clone: Its antigen is still unknown.

Looked up from germline, CDR1 is ENHRY and CDR2 is SYGVKD. The CDR3 has 17 amino acids. The V gene end was trimmed by 2 bases and the J gene end by 1 base; junction bases not matched to a gene: 7. V and J are TRBV10-3 and TRBJ1-1, with 10 bases aligning to TRBD1. This clonotype was obtained from an adult who received the AZD1222 COVID-19 vaccine. The input for sequencing was peripheral blood, taken 28 days after the second AZD1222 dose. The CDR3 DNA is TGTGCCATCAGTGAGGACAGGGGGCGAACGTCGAACACTGAAGCTTTCTTT. Its translation: CAISEDRGRTSNTEAFF.